The clone carrying this TCR beta chain appeared a few times. Extracted from the samples, RNA was reverse transcribed into cDNA to serve as the sequencing template. This table comes from immunoSEQ multiplex PCR, and its TCRdb copy is limited to in-frame clones, with some not included. The table includes around 200,000 clones, 64% detected once. The entry originates in a study of CD8+ T cells in alopecia areata. V was pared by 5 bases and J by 4 bases, with 13 bases between. The length of the CDR3 is 14 residues. The germline V gene encodes CDR1 MGHDK and CDR2 SYGVNS. Treatment meaning: oral pan-JAK inhibitor, 5-10 mg twice daily.

The chain has TRBV25-1 and TRBJ2-3; unclear D gene. The source material was CD4+ T cells sorted from blood, sampled at week 4, from a patient treated with tofacitinib. The source is a human donor with alopecia areata. DNA of the CDR3: TGTGCCAGCAGTTTTAGTGGAGCCTCAGATACGCAGTATTTT. Translation: CASSFSGASDTQYF.